The 28 T cell receptor beta chains listed next were all sequenced from one sample in a study of T cells in Graves' hyperthyroidism and ophthalmopathy. The source material, RNA transcripts, was used to amplify TCR beta CDR3 regions. The study used the HTBI primer set for a first-round RT-PCR of the TCR CDR3. TCRdb itself ran the multiplex PCR reads through MiXCR, one entry per CDR3 protein. The sample has 95,000 to 100,000 distinct CDR3 sequences, just over 50% seen once. The sequenced sample was blood. The receptor source for this set is a woman aged 40 to 50 with Graves' hyperthyroidism.

CDR3 nucleotide sequence: TGTGCCAGCAGTTTATGGCAGAGCTCCTACGAGCAGTACTTC. Protein sequence: CASSLWQSSYEQYF. The chain has TRBV28 and TRBJ2-7; D unresolved. Looked up from germline, CDR1 is MDHEN and CDR2 is SYDVKM. The V gene lost 0 bases and the J gene lost 0 bases, with 6 bases spanning the gap. There are 14 residues in the CDR3. The complete variable domain, with remaining parts taken from reference TRBV28 and TRBJ2-7, reads DVKVTQSSRYLVKRTGEKVFLECVQDMDHENMFWYRQDPGLGLRLIYFSYDVKMKEKGDIPEGYSVSREKKERFSLILESASTNQTSMYLCASSLWQSSYEQYFGPGTRLTVT.

This clonotype was seen a few times. V gene TRBV6-5 combines with J gene TRBJ2-1; D may be TRBD2 (6 bases). The CDR3 runs 12 residues. CDR1 and CDR2 (germline): MNHEY, SVGAGI. Deletions cut 5 bases from V and 4 bases from J, with 6 bases between. The CDR3 here is CASSRGYNEQFF. DNA of the CDR3: TGTGCCAGCAGTCGGGGGTACAATGAGCAGTTCTTC.

This clonotype was recorded many times. The chain uses TRBV7-2 and TRBJ1-1, with 7 bases identical to TRBD1. CDR3 length equals 14 residues. Germline CDR1 and CDR2: SGHTA and FQGNSA. After removal of 2 bases from V and 0 bases from J, the junction contained 0 bases not matched to a gene. In nucleotides, the CDR3 is TGTGCCAGCAGCTTACAGGGGGTGAACACTGAAGCTTTCTTT. Its translation: CASSLQGVNTEAFF.

The rearrangement links TRBV29-1 to TRBJ2-6; D gene ambiguous. The CDR3 consists of 14 residues. Germline-derived CDR1 and CDR2 are SQVTM and ANQGSEA. This chain's CDR3 is CNGERLPGANVLTF. CDR3 sequence (DNA): TGCAACGGTGAGAGGTTACCTGGGGCCAACGTCCTGACTTTC. The full variable domain, with the rest looked up from reference TRBV29-1 and TRBJ2-6, is SAVISQKPSRDICQRGTSLTIQCQVDSQVTMMFWYRQQPGQSLTLIATANQGSEATYESGFVIDKFPISRPNLTFSTLTVSNMSPEDSSIYLCNGERLPGANVLTFGAGSRLTVL.

At least ten counts were recorded for this clonotype. This rearrangement joins TRBV20-1 to TRBJ2-2; TRBD1 might be the D (5 bases). CDR3 length: 12 residues. V lost 5 bases, J lost 6 bases, and 10 bases lay in between. Germline CDR1 is DFQATT and CDR2 is SNEGSKA (reference sequence). The CDR3 spells CSASGFPGELFF. CDR3 DNA sequence: TGCAGTGCTTCAGGGTTCCCCGGGGAGCTGTTTTTT.

This clonotype came up many times. The chain combines TRBV2 with TRBJ1-4, with a weak D call TRBD1 (5 bases). Germline V gene sequence: CDR1 SNHLY, CDR2 FYNNEI. The germline V and J ends were trimmed by 5 bases and 10 bases, with 23 bases remaining between them. The CDR3 is made up of 16 amino acids. The CDR3 region is CASSLSGSDSWGKLFF. CDR3 DNA sequence: TGTGCCAGCAGTTTATCGGGTAGTGACAGCTGGGGAAAACTGTTTTTT. Looking up the rest from reference TRBV2 and TRBJ1-4 gives the full variable domain: EPEVTQTPSHQVTQMGQEVILRCVPISNHLYFYWYRQILGQKVEFLVSFYNNEISEKSEIFDDQFSVERPDGSNFTLKIRSTKLEDSAMYFCASSLSGSDSWGKLFFGSGTQLSVL.

This clonotype has a count of ten or more. This sequence joins TRBV20-1 and TRBJ2-7, with no clear D. Trimming stripped 4 bases from V and 2 bases from J, with 12 bases between. Germline loops: CDR1 DFQATT, CDR2 SNEGSKA (reference sequence). This CDR3 contains 13 residues. The CDR3 nucleotides read TGCAGTGCTATCCCCGGGTTCGCCTACGAGCAGTACTTC. Translation gives CSAIPGFAYEQYF.

This rearrangement joins TRBV7-9 to TRBJ2-2; 7 bases fit TRBD1. Germline lookup yields CDR1 SEHNR and CDR2 FQNEAQ (reference sequence). Unmatched junction bases numbered 5, after V lost 5 bases and J lost 8 bases. The CDR3 covers 13 residues. The CDR3: CASSLPGQGELFF. In DNA, the CDR3 is TGTGCCAGCAGCCTACCGGGACAGGGGGAGCTGTTTTTT.

This clonotype was observed at least ten times. DNA of the CDR3: TGTGCCAGCAGCTTAGGAGACCATTCGCAGTATTTT. Translated, it gives CASSLGDHSQYF. The chain combines TRBV7-9 with TRBJ2-3; no definite D call. V was pared by 1 base and J by 10 bases, with 9 bases between. Germline V lookup: CDR1 SEHNR, CDR2 FQNEAQ (reference sequence). The CDR3 is made up of 12 amino acids.

V usage is TRBV29-1 and J usage is TRBJ2-3; possible D gene TRBD2, 6 bases. The V gene lost 3 bases and the J gene lost 2 bases, with 12 bases spanning the gap. Germline V gene data show CDR1 as SQVTM and CDR2 as ANQGSEA. This CDR3 contains 14 residues. The CDR3 protein is CSVDGRLFTDTQYF. DNA of the CDR3: TGCAGCGTTGATGGGAGGTTGTTCACAGATACGCAGTATTTT.

CDR3 region: CASSLAGRGEQYF. The CDR3 nucleotides are TGTGCCAGCAGTTTAGCGGGGAGGGGAGAGCAGTACTTC. This chain joins TRBV2 and TRBJ2-7; 8 positions agree with TRBD2. V dropped 5 bases and J dropped 7; count of bases not matched to a gene: 7. The germline V gene encodes CDR1 SNHLY and CDR2 FYNNEI. The CDR3 spans 13 residues.

This rearrangement joins TRBV5-1 to TRBJ2-7; the D is unclear. Germline CDR1 SGHRS, CDR2 YFSETQ. Trimming shortened V by 2 bases and J by 5 bases, and 11 bases separated the two germline ends. The CDR3 loop spans 13 amino acids. The CDR3 loop is CASSFGYEDEQYF. For the CDR3, the DNA is TGCGCCAGCAGCTTTGGGTACGAGGACGAGCAGTACTTC.

V is TRBV29-1 and J is TRBJ1-5; D uncertain. The CDR3 sequence is 13 residues long. Germline CDR1 SQVTM, CDR2 ANQGSEA. The V end was cut by 6 bases, the J end by 0 bases, with 9 bases between. CDR3 region: CSVWENSNQPQHF. The CDR3 DNA is TGCAGCGTGTGGGAAAATAGCAATCAGCCCCAGCATTTT.

The chain is built from TRBV15 and TRBJ1-5, with 9 bases that match TRBD1. From germline, CDR1 is LNHNV and CDR2 YYDKDF (reference sequence). The CDR3 covers 13 residues. J was trimmed by 13 bases and V by 4 bases; bases with no gene match: 8. The CDR3 coding sequence is TGTGCCACCAGCACACAGGGGGCGGCGGAGCAGCATTTT. It specifies CATSTQGAAEQHF.

This clonotype has only one observation. One end of the junction is discordant with germline, which a read error may explain. V and J are TRBV7-2 and TRBJ2-7, with D perhaps TRBD2 (5 bases). In germline, CDR1 is SGHTA, CDR2 FQGNSA. The CDR3 covers 15 residues. The CDR3, as DNA: TGTGTCAGCGGATCCGGGATTTCGAGCTCCTACGAGCAGTACTTC. Its protein product is CVSGSGISSSYEQYF.

Comment on this clonotype: Being one base from a much bigger clone, this may be a read error. V and J are TRBV7-2 and TRBJ2-3, with 7 bases that match TRBD1. Looked up from germline, CDR1 is SGHTA and CDR2 is FQGNSA. This CDR3 contains 13 residues. The CDR3 region is CVSSLTGTDTQYF. The CDR3 coding sequence is TGTGTCAGCAGCTTGACAGGGACAGATACGCAGTATTTT.

This chain uses TRBV11-2 with TRBJ2-5; 16 bases fit TRBD2. The V gene's germline CDR1 is SGHAT and CDR2 FQNNGV. The CDR3 extends over 19 amino acids. With 2 bases clipped from V and 1 base from J, the junction kept 7 bases outside the gene matches. CDR3: CASSLWGTSGRASQETQYF. DNA for the CDR3: TGTGCCAGCAGCTTATGGGGGACTAGCGGGAGGGCCAGCCAAGAGACCCAGTACTTC. Supplemented by reference TRBV11-2 and TRBJ2-5, the full variable domain reads EAGVAQSPRYKIIEKRQSVAFWCNPISGHATLYWYQQILGQGPKLLIQFQNNGVVDDSQLPKDRFSAERLKGVDSTLKIQPAKLEDSAVYLCASSLWGTSGRASQETQYFGPGTRLLVL.

V gene TRBV7-4 combines with J gene TRBJ2-5, with TRBD1 matching 8 bases. Trimming cost V 5 bases and J 5 bases; bases outside gene matches: 7. Germline CDR1 and CDR2: SGHVT and SQSDAQ. The CDR3 sequence is 14 residues long. In DNA, the CDR3 is TGTGCCAGCAGCACGAGACAGGGGTGGGAGACCCAGTACTTC. Protein: CASSTRQGWETQYF.

This clonotype was seen many times. The gene calls are TRBV4-2 and TRBJ2-7; TRBD2 agrees at 12 bases. CDR1 is LGHNA, CDR2 YNFKEQ, per germline. V lost 5 bases to trimming and J lost 6 bases; unmatched junction nucleotides: 8. This CDR3 region has 15 residues. CDR3 in amino acids: CASSVVRTSGVEQYF. CDR3 nucleotides: TGTGCCAGCAGCGTCGTGAGGACTAGCGGGGTCGAGCAGTACTTC.

This clonotype appeared many times. The rearrangement joins TRBV5-1 to TRBJ1-5; D perhaps matches TRBD1 (5 bases). CDR1 and CDR2 from the germline V gene are SGHRS and YFSETQ. The CDR3 loop spans 15 amino acids. V gave up 0 bases and J gave up 5 bases, with 12 bases separating them. This CDR3 reads CASSLAWGSDQPQHF. DNA of the CDR3: TGCGCCAGCAGCTTGGCCTGGGGCTCGGATCAGCCCCAGCATTTT.

Comment on this clonotype: It is unclear where the CDR3 begins or ends on the DNA, so no DNA is shown, and the CDR3 is as TCRdb lists it. The rearrangement links TRBV25-1 to TRBJ2-2; the listed D gene, TRBD1, was not tested against the DNA. Including both end residues, the CDR3 is 24 amino acids long. Looked up from germline, CDR1 is MGHDK and CDR2 is SYGVNS. CDR3 sequence reads: CASSESVFLGGANVLTFGAGELFF.

This clonotype was seen only a few times. The chain has TRBV11-2 and TRBJ1-5, with a weak D call TRBD1 (5 bases). This CDR3 region has 15 residues. Trimming took 6 bases from V and 4 from J, leaving 16 bases between them. Germline lookup yields CDR1 SGHAT and CDR2 FQNNGV. CDR3: CASRSNWGGNQPQHF. The CDR3, as DNA: TGTGCCAGCAGATCCAATTGGGGGGGAAATCAGCCCCAGCATTTT.

DNA for the CDR3: TGTGCCAGCACCGGCGGCGCGAGGAACTATGGCTACACCTTC. Translating gives CASTGGARNYGYTF. The chain employs TRBV7-9 and TRBJ1-2; D remains ambiguous. Trimming pared 7 bases from V and 2 bases from J, leaving 14 bases between. The CDR3 sequence is 14 residues long. Per germline, CDR1 SEHNR and CDR2 FQNEAQ (reference sequence).

This clonotype was counted many times. The J gene is TRBJ2-7, the V gene TRBV2; a possible D gene is TRBD1 (6 bases). This CDR3 has 13 amino acids. Trimming took off 7 bases at V and 4 bases at J, with 14 bases between the two ends. The germline V gene encodes CDR1 SNHLY and CDR2 FYNNEI. CDR3 in amino acids: CASIYNTGYEQYF. Written as DNA, the CDR3 is TGTGCCAGCATATACAATACAGGGTACGAGCAGTACTTC.

As regards this clonotype: An end of the junction does not agree with germline; a read error may underlie this. V and J are TRBV10-3 and TRBJ2-6; 8 bases fit TRBD1. Looked up from germline, CDR1 is ENHRY and CDR2 is SYGVKD. The CDR3 spans 12 residues. In DNA form, the CDR3 reads TGTGCCATCAGCACAGGGGGCAACGTCCTGACTTTC. It translates to CAISTGGNVLTF.

This clonotype was seen only once. The V gene is TRBV4-2, the J gene TRBJ1-3; possible D gene TRBD1, 6 bases. The CDR3 consists of 16 residues. From germline, CDR1 is LGHNA and CDR2 YNFKEQ. The germline V and J ends were trimmed by 8 bases and 4 bases, with 21 bases remaining between them. The CDR3 reads CASGTDSDSEGNTIYF. The CDR3 DNA reads as TGTGCCAGCGGCACCGACTCGGACAGCGAGGGAAACACCATATATTTT.

This rearrangement joins TRBV20-1 to TRBJ1-6; TRBD1 aligns across 9 bases. This CDR3 region has 14 residues. With V trimmed by 1 base and J by 9 bases, 4 bases remained unmatched. CDR1 is DFQATT, CDR2 SNEGSKA, per germline (reference sequence). CDR3 nucleotides: TGCAGTGCTAGAGTCGGACAGGGGTTTTCACCCCTCCACTTT. Its protein is CSARVGQGFSPLHF.

This clonotype occurred once. CDR3 in amino acids: CASSSRSGGTGGYTF. The CDR3 DNA is TGTGCCAGCAGCTCACGGTCAGGAGGGACCGGAGGCTACACCTTC. The genes are TRBV7-2 and TRBJ1-2; tentatively, D is TRBD1 (5 bases). V lost 4 bases to trimming and J lost 8 bases, with 20 bases between them. There are 15 residues in the CDR3. Germline CDR1 is SGHTA and CDR2 is FQGNSA.